The 14 T cell receptor beta chains below were found in one sample sequenced in a study of T cells expressing NK-cell markers. No DNA is given; TCRdb re-called the 5' RACE reads and lists each CDR3 protein once. Its listing shows around 550,000 distinct CDR3 sequences. The sample was blood T cells: a sorted CD56 or NKG2C T cell subset, CD4+ or CD8+ T cells, or bulk PBMC T cells (not recorded which). All receptors come from a man between 18 and 29 years old in good health.

The chain couples TRBV4-2 to TRBJ2-4; absent DNA, TCRdb's TRBD2 call cannot be checked. The CDR3 has 18 amino acids. CDR1 is LGHNA, CDR2 YNFKEQ, per germline. The CDR3 loop reads CASSQRPVSGIAKNIQYF.

The chain has TRBV7-9 and TRBJ2-5. Germline CDR1 and CDR2: SEHNR and FQNEAQ (reference sequence). This CDR3 comprises 15 residues. CDR3 sequence: CASSPKSRLQETQYF.

V and J are TRBV25-1 and TRBJ2-7; TCRdb's assignment of TRBD1 cannot be checked, as there is no DNA. Germline-derived CDR1 and CDR2 are MGHDK and SYGVNS. The CDR3 covers 18 residues. This CDR3 reads CASSGWEGGTKGLYEQYF.

This chain connects TRBV5-6 to TRBJ2-1; TCRdb's D call of TRBD2 is untestable without DNA. Germline values: CDR1 SGHDT, CDR2 YYEEEE. This CDR3 is built from 16 residues. CDR3 sequence: CASSILLAQAYNEQFF.

This chain joins TRBV7-2 and TRBJ1-4; TCRdb proposes TRBD1, but this gene call is untestable without DNA. CDR3 length: 17 residues. The germline V gene encodes CDR1 SGHTA and CDR2 FQGNSA. This CDR3 reads CASSLFPGQGGNEKLFF.

The chain employs TRBV9 and TRBJ2-2; TCRdb lists TRBD1, though no DNA is available to test this call. This CDR3 has 15 amino acids. Germline V lookup: CDR1 SGDLS, CDR2 YYNGEE. CDR3 protein: CASSGRGLGGGELFF.

CDR3 loop: CASSGGTHYNEQFF. The genes are TRBV7-9 and TRBJ2-1; TCRdb indicates TRBD1, and absent DNA this call remains unverified. This CDR3 is 14 amino acids long. Germline CDR1 SEHNR, CDR2 FQNEAQ (reference sequence).

CDR3: CSQGTYNEQFF. The genes are TRBV20-1 and TRBJ2-1; TCRdb indicates TRBD1, and absent DNA this call remains unverified. The CDR3 has 11 amino acids. CDR1 and CDR2 from the germline V gene are DFQATT and SNEGSKA (reference sequence).

J is TRBJ1-5 and V is TRBV20-1; lacking DNA, the TRBD1 call made by TCRdb goes unchecked. CDR1 DFQATT and CDR2 SNEGSKA come from the germline V gene (reference sequence). CDR3 length: 14 residues. CDR3 sequence reads: CSARTGSSNQPQHF.

V usage is TRBV5-1 and J usage is TRBJ2-5; TCRdb's D call of TRBD2 is untestable without DNA. The CDR3 is 17 amino acids. CDR1 and CDR2 (germline): SGHRS, YFSETQ. The CDR3 spells CASSLEGLAGEEETQYF.

The chain couples TRBV12-3 or TRBV12-4 to TRBJ2-1; TCRdb reports TRBD2, a call that lacks DNA to check it against. The CDR3 has 11 amino acids. The CDR3 loop is CASRSSGREFF.

The genes are TRBV15 and TRBJ2-1. This CDR3 is 16 amino acids long. CDR1 and CDR2 from the germline V gene are LNHNV and YYDKDF (reference sequence). The CDR3 is CATSRELAGVYNEQFF.

The chain employs TRBV12-3 or TRBV12-4 and TRBJ2-3; the TRBD2 assignment by TCRdb is unverifiable without DNA. The CDR3 has 16 residues. This chain's CDR3 is CASSPRTSGITDTQYF.

The gene calls are TRBV5-1 and TRBJ2-5; TCRdb designates TRBD2, a call that cannot be tested without DNA. There are 14 residues in the CDR3. CDR1 and CDR2 (germline): SGHRS, YFSETQ. The CDR3 loop is CASSPLAGVETQYF.